The present entry profiles one TCR beta chain with its context. No antigen is known for it. These data belong to a study of cytomegalovirus exposure and HLA in healthy donors. The PCR had 60 Vbeta and 13 Jbeta primers. Assay: immunoSEQ multiplex PCR; the TCRdb copy retains only in-frame clones and omits some. The table lists about 160,000 clones, around 79% of them singletons. V dropped 1 base and J dropped 3; count of bases not matched to a gene: 3. Germline CDR1 LGHNA, CDR2 YSLEER. The CDR3 is 15 amino acids. General study results and limits: Prior analysis indicated that the majority of TCR beta V segments exhibited productivity approximately 90% or approximately 30% of the time.

This chain links TRBV4-3 with TRBJ1-5; TRBD1 matches at 7 bases. The source is a man aged 35 to 55 in good health and CMV-seronegative. The sequencing sample was made of PBMCs. This CDR3 reads CASSQGDSDNQPQHF. The CDR3 DNA sequence: TGCGCCAGCAGCCAAGGGGACAGCGACAATCAGCCCCAGCATTTT.